These T cell receptor beta chains were read from a single sample in a study of technical replicates of blood from four donors. Data came from immunoSEQ multiplex PCR; TCRdb stores just in-frame clones and leaves some out. The sample yields around 100,000 clones, about 94% seen once. Sequenced sample: T cells isolated from PBMCs. All receptors derive from a human donor in good health. Both conserved end residues are part of each CDR3. Each record gives: D gene, clone size, V gene, J gene, CDR3 length, CDR3 protein, CDR3 DNA. A D gene is named only where the DNA matches it firmly. The size entry is marked missing in some rows and otherwise reads once, few, many or a size class.

TRBD2	.	TRBV2	TRBJ2-3	15	CASRGTSGSTDTQYF	TGTGCCAGCAGGGGGACTAGCGGGAGCACAGATACGCAGTATTTT
TRBD2	once	TRBV4-3	TRBJ2-3	15	CASSLGLAVTDTQYF	TGCGCCAGCAGCCTCGGCCTAGCGGTCACAGATACGCAGTATTTT
TRBD2	.	TRBV7-9	TRBJ2-1	13	CASRLGGRNEQFF	TGTGCCAGCCGCCTGGGCGGGAGAAATGAGCAGTTCTTC
.	.	TRBV27	TRBJ2-1	13	CASSPGRYNEQFF	TGTGCCAGCAGTCCCGGGAGATACAATGAGCAGTTCTTC
TRBD2	.	TRBV5-4	TRBJ2-1	20	CASSLEGQLGLAGLYNEQFF	TGTGCCAGCAGCTTGGAAGGGCAACTTGGGCTAGCGGGTCTCTACAATGAGCAGTTCTTC
.	.	TRBV18	TRBJ1-2	14	CASSPGEANYGYTF	TGTGCCAGCTCACCAGGAGAAGCTAACTATGGCTACACCTTC
TRBD1	.	TRBV7-6	TRBJ2-7	14	CASSGRDRVGEQYF	TGTGCCAGCAGCGGCCGGGACAGAGTCGGCGAGCAGTACTTC
TRBD2	.	TRBV4-2	TRBJ2-7	18	CASSQGSGGTSGRHEQYF	TGTGCCAGCAGCCAAGGTTCCGGAGGGACTAGCGGGAGGCACGAGCAGTACTTC
TRBD2	.	TRBV25-1	TRBJ2-1	15	CASMGLAGQGNEQFF	TGTGCCAGCATGGGACTAGCGGGACAAGGCAATGAGCAGTTCTTC
.	.	TRBV5-1	TRBJ2-1	15	CASSLGGETYNEQFF	TGCGCCAGCAGCTTGGGGGGGGAGACCTACAATGAGCAGTTCTTC
TRBD2	.	TRBV11-2	TRBJ2-7	16	CASSLGLAGWSYEQYF	TGTGCCAGCAGCTTAGGACTAGCGGGATGGTCCTACGAGCAGTACTTC
TRBD1	.	TRBV10-1	TRBJ2-7	14	CASSPRTGVSEQYF	TGCGCCAGCAGCCCACGGACAGGGGTCAGCGAGCAGTACTTC
TRBD1	.	TRBV7-9	TRBJ1-3	14	CASSQTGGAYTIYF	TGTGCCAGCAGCCAGACAGGGGGCGCGTACACCATATATTTT
TRBD1	.	TRBV2	TRBJ1-1	14	CASRTQGVSPEAFF	TGTGCCAGCAGGACTCAGGGGGTCAGCCCTGAAGCTTTCTTT
.	.	TRBV5-4	TRBJ1-1	14	CASSTNRVNTEAFF	TGTGCCAGCAGCACCAACAGGGTAAACACTGAAGCTTTCTTT
.	.	TRBV7-3	TRBJ1-4	16	CASSRNREGGNEKLFF	TGTGCCAGCAGCCGCAACCGCGAGGGAGGTAATGAAAAACTGTTTTTT
TRBD2	.	TRBV6-1	TRBJ2-3	15	CALGVAGFSTDTQYF	TGTGCCCTGGGGGTAGCGGGATTTAGCACAGATACGCAGTATTTT
.	.	TRBV5-1	TRBJ1-3	14	CASSLAGGSNTIYF	TGCGCCAGCAGCTTGGCCGGGGGGAGTAACACCATATATTTT
.	.	TRBV9	TRBJ1-2	8	CASTPGHF	TGTGCCAGCACCCCGGGACACTTC
.	.	TRBV2	TRBJ2-3	15	CASSEPNAAGKTQYF	TGTGCCAGCAGTGAACCCAATGCGGCGGGAAAGACGCAGTATTTT
TRBD2	.	TRBV28	TRBJ2-1	15	CAATTSGSFYNEQFF	TGTGCCGCAACGACTAGCGGGAGCTTCTACAATGAGCAGTTCTTC
TRBD2	.	TRBV9	TRBJ2-1	18	CASSPRTSGRALYNEQFF	TGTGCCAGCAGCCCCCGGACTAGCGGGAGGGCCTTATACAATGAGCAGTTCTTC
.	once	TRBV27	TRBJ1-2	15	CASSLSRAGSDGYTF	TGTGCCAGCAGTTTATCTCGGGCAGGGTCTGACGGCTACACCTTC
TRBD1	.	TRBV29-1	TRBJ2-7	15	CSVTGDRDHYYEQYF	TGCAGCGTAACGGGGGACAGGGATCACTACTACGAGCAGTACTTC
TRBD1	.	TRBV13	TRBJ2-2	14	CASRWTGDTGELFF	TGTGCCAGCAGATGGACAGGGGATACCGGGGAGCTGTTTTTT
TRBD2	.	TRBV5-1	TRBJ2-5	16	CASSLALAGGGETQYF	TGCGCCAGCAGCTTGGCCCTAGCGGGAGGTGGGGAGACCCAGTACTTC
.	.	TRBV7-9	TRBJ2-7	17	CASSQTASAEVSYEQYF	TGTGCCAGCAGCCAAACCGCGAGCGCCGAAGTCTCCTACGAGCAGTACTTC
.	.	TRBV9	TRBJ1-2	16	CASSAMLRGGAYGYTF	TGTGCCAGCAGCGCGATGCTTAGAGGGGGTGCCTATGGCTACACCTTC
TRBD2	.	TRBV30	TRBJ2-7	12	CAGITSGRVQYF	TGTGCCGGAATCACTAGCGGGAGAGTCCAGTACTTC
.	.	TRBV20-1	TRBJ1-1	11	CSYKGGTEAFF	TGCAGTTACAAGGGAGGAACTGAAGCTTTCTTT
.	.	TRBV5-6	TRBJ2-4	14	CASSLAGAKNIQYF	TGTGCCAGCAGCTTGGCGGGAGCCAAAAACATTCAGTACTTC
TRBD1	.	TRBV6-5	TRBJ2-3	14	CASSLDRGPDTQYF	TGTGCCAGCAGCCTCGACAGGGGGCCTGATACGCAGTATTTT
.	.	TRBV7-9	TRBJ2-3	14	CASSQDTYEDTQYF	TGTGCCAGCAGCCAGGATACTTACGAGGATACGCAGTATTTT
TRBD1	.	TRBV28	TRBJ1-4	19	CASGVWDRGDISINEKLFF	TGTGCCAGCGGGGTCTGGGACAGGGGGGACATCAGCATCAATGAAAAACTGTTTTTT
.	.	TRBV18	TRBJ2-3	15	CASSPPSSSTDTQYF	TGTGCCAGCTCACCACCATCCTCCAGCACAGATACGCAGTATTTT
.	few	TRBV7-9	TRBJ1-2	13	CASSVQGTYGYTF	TGTGCCAGCAGCGTTCAGGGGACCTATGGCTACACCTTC
.	.	TRBV6-5	TRBJ2-1	15	CASSYGVARDNEQFF	TGTGCCAGCAGTTACGGGGTAGCGAGGGACAATGAGCAGTTCTTC
.	.	TRBV25-1	TRBJ1-1	15	CASSSLYRDGTEAFF	TGTGCCAGCAGTTCTCTATACAGGGATGGGACTGAAGCTTTCTTT
TRBD1	.	TRBV2	TRBJ1-4	14	CASRPDRRNEKLFF	TGTGCCAGCAGGCCGGACAGGCGGAATGAAAAACTGTTTTTT
.	.	TRBV11-2	TRBJ1-2	13	CASSVGTNYGYTF	TGTGCCAGCAGCGTCGGGACTAACTATGGCTACACCTTC
.	.	TRBV2	TRBJ1-4	13	CASREYRTEKLFF	TGTGCCAGCAGGGAATACAGAACGGAAAAACTGTTTTTT
TRBD1	.	TRBV19	TRBJ2-2	16	CASSPDRGRISGELFF	TGTGCCAGTAGTCCGGACAGGGGGCGAATTTCCGGGGAGCTGTTTTTT
.	.	TRBV6-5	TRBJ1-5	14	CASSRGGSFQPQHF	TGTGCCAGCAGTCGCGGGGGTTCCTTTCAGCCCCAGCATTTT
.	.	TRBV7-9	TRBJ1-1	11	CASSSGTEAFF	TGTGCCAGCAGCTCGGGTACTGAAGCTTTCTTT
TRBD2	.	TRBV27	TRBJ2-1	16	CASSFYGSGRLNEQFF	TGTGCCAGCAGTTTTTATGGTAGCGGGAGACTGAATGAGCAGTTCTTC
.	.	TRBV6-5	TRBJ2-7	15	CASSYSQRFLYEQYF	TGTGCCAGCAGTTACTCCCAGCGGTTCCTCTACGAGCAGTACTTC
.	.	TRBV11-2	TRBJ1-5	14	CASSLGGGNQPQHF	TGTGCCAGCAGCTTAGGCGGCGGGAATCAGCCCCAGCATTTT
TRBD1	.	TRBV19	TRBJ2-2	14	CASSTTGGTGELFF	TGTGCCAGTAGTACCACAGGGGGCACCGGGGAGCTGTTTTTT
TRBD2	.	TRBV9	TRBJ2-1	16	CASSAGGGWGPNEQFF	TGTGCCAGCAGCGCGGGGGGGGGCTGGGGGCCTAATGAGCAGTTCTTC
.	.	TRBV7-9	TRBJ2-7	15	CASSLSWDWDYEQYF	TGTGCCAGCAGCTTAAGTTGGGACTGGGACTACGAGCAGTACTTC
TRBD2	.	TRBV9	TRBJ2-2	16	CASSAGLAEATGELFF	TGTGCCAGCAGCGCGGGACTAGCGGAGGCCACCGGGGAGCTGTTTTTT
.	once	TRBV2	TRBJ2-7	15	CASQITSLASYEQYF	TGTGCCAGCCAAATTACCAGCCTAGCATCCTACGAGCAGTACTTC
TRBD1	.	TRBV28	TRBJ1-4	15	CASTIKGQGWEKLFF	TGTGCCAGCACTATAAAAGGACAGGGGTGGGAAAAACTGTTTTTT